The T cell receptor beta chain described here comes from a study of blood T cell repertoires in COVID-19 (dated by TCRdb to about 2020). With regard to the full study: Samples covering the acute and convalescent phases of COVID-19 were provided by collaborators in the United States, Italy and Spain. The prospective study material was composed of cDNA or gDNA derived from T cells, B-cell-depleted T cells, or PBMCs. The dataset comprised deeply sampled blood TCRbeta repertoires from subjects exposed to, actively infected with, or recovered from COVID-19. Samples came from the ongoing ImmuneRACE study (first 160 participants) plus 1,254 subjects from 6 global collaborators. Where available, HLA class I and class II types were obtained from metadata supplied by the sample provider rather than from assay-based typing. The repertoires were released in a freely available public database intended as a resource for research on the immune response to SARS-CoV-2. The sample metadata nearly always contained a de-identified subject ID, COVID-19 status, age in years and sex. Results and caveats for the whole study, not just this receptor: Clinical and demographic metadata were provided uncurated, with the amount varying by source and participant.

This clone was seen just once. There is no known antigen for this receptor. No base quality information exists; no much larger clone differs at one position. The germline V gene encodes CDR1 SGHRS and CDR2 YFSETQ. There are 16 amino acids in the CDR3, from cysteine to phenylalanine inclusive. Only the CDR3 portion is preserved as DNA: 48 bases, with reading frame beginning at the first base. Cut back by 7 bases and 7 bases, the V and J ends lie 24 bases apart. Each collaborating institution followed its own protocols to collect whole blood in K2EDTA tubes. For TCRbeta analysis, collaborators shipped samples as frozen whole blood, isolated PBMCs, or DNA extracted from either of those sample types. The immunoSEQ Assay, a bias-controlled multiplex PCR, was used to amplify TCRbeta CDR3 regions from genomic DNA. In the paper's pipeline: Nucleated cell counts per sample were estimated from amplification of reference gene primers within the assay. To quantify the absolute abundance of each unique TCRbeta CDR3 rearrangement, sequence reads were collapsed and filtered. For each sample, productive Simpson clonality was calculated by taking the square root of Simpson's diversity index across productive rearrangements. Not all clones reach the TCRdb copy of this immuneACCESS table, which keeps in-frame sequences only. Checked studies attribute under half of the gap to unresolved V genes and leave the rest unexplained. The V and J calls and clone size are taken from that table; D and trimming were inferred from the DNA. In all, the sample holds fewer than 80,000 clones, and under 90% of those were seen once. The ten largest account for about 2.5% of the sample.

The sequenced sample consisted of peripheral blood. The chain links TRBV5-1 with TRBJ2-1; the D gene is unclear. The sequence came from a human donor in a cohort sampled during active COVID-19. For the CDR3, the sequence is CASYPLTPADANEQFF. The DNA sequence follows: TGCGCCAGCTACCCCCTGACTCCGGCCGATGCGAATGAGCAGTTCTTC.